A single sample gave rise to the 10 T cell receptor beta chains below, sequenced in a study of CD8+ T cells in alopecia areata. The treatment is: oral pan-JAK inhibitor, 5-10 mg twice daily. cDNA serving as the sequencing template came from extracted, reverse transcribed RNA. Libraries were prepared by immunoSEQ multiplex PCR; TCRdb keeps only in-frame clonotypes and omits some of them. The table shows some 190,000 clones, with under 70% occurring only once. Sample: CD4+ T cells sorted from blood, taken at approximately week 42, from a patient treated with tofacitinib. Receptor source: a human donor with alopecia areata.

The chain couples TRBV12-5 to TRBJ2-7, with TRBD2 as a possible D gene (5 bases). CDR1 and CDR2 from the germline V gene are LGHNT and FRNRAP. Between the trimmed V and J ends, which lost 2 bases and 0 bases, there was a span of 8 bases. This CDR3 spans 14 amino acids. The CDR3 region is CASGLRSGSYEQYF. CDR3 in DNA: TGTGCTAGTGGTTTGCGGAGCGGCTCCTACGAGCAGTACTTC.

The chain links TRBV30 to TRBJ1-1; D is perhaps TRBD1 (6 bases). The V end lost 3 bases, the J end lost 4 bases, and 15 bases lay between the germline ends. CDR3 length: 14 amino acids. Germline-derived CDR1 and CDR2 are GTSNPN and SVGIG (reference sequence). DNA of the CDR3: TGTGCCTGGAGGGGGGCAGCCTCCATCACTGAAGCTTTCTTT. Its protein is CAWRGAASITEAFF.

V usage is TRBV2 and J usage is TRBJ1-1; tentatively, D is TRBD1 (6 bases). The V gene lost 6 bases and the J gene lost 12 bases, with 14 bases spanning the gap. The germline V gene encodes CDR1 SNHLY and CDR2 FYNNEI. This CDR3 is 11 amino acids long. The CDR3 here is CASRIDRLTFF. The CDR3 DNA reads TGTGCCAGCAGGATCGACAGGTTGACTTTCTTT.

This rearrangement joins TRBV7-9 to TRBJ2-3, with D perhaps matching TRBD2 (5 bases). The V end lost 2 bases, the J end lost 0 bases, and 9 bases lay between the germline ends. The CDR3 runs to 15 residues. From germline, CDR1 is SEHNR and CDR2 FQNEAQ (reference sequence). The CDR3 sequence: CASSLLARSTDTQYF. CDR3 DNA sequence: TGTGCCAGCAGCTTACTAGCCAGGAGCACAGATACGCAGTATTTT.

This sequence joins TRBV28 and TRBJ1-1; a weak D match, TRBD1 (5 bases). V was shortened by 1 base and J by 3 bases, with 9 bases between the two germline ends. Germline CDR1 MDHEN, CDR2 SYDVKM. CDR3 length: 14 amino acids. CDR3 loop: CASSLSGKDTEAFF. CDR3 coding DNA: TGTGCCAGCAGTTTATCAGGGAAGGACACTGAAGCTTTCTTT.

The chain combines TRBV6-5 with TRBJ2-2; 8 bases match TRBD2. V trimming: 4 bases; J trimming: 6 bases; junction bases outside the gene matches: 4. Germline V CDR1 and CDR2: MNHEY, SVGAGI. CDR3 length equals 14 residues. The CDR3, as DNA: TGTGCCAGCAGTTCCGGGGGGGCCGCCGGGGAGCTGTTTTTT. It specifies CASSSGGAAGELFF.

The rearrangement joins TRBV29-1 to TRBJ2-3; D is unclear. The germline CDR1 and CDR2 sequences are SQVTM and ANQGSEA. The CDR3 is 13 amino acids. V was trimmed by 2 bases and J by 2 bases, leaving 8 bases between them. In nucleotides, the CDR3 is TGCAGCGTTGAAAAACAGTACACAGATACGCAGTATTTT. It encodes CSVEKQYTDTQYF.

A few counts support this clone. The chain carries TRBV5-6 and TRBJ2-2; D is unclear. CDR1 SGHDT and CDR2 YYEEEE come from the germline V gene. Between the trimmed V and J ends, which lost 3 bases and 6 bases, there was a span of 12 bases. This CDR3 spans 14 amino acids. CDR3 coding DNA: TGTGCCAGCAGCTGGAGTGCGAAGGCCGGGGAGCTGTTTTTT. The encoded protein is CASSWSAKAGELFF.

This chain connects TRBV7-9 to TRBJ1-6; 9 nucleotides align to TRBD1. Unmatched junction bases numbered 10, after V lost 10 bases and J lost 6 bases. CDR3 length equals 15 residues. Germline CDR1 reads SEHNR; CDR2 reads FQNEAQ (reference sequence). Here the CDR3 reads CAISPRDRVNSPLHF. The CDR3 bases are TGTGCCATTTCCCCCCGGGACAGGGTTAATTCACCCCTCCACTTT. The full variable domain, with the rest looked up from reference TRBV7-9 and TRBJ1-6, is DTGVSQNPRHKITKRGQNVTFRCDPISEHNRLYWYRQTLGQGPEFLTYFQNEAQLEKSRLLSDRFSAERPKGSFSTLEIQRTEQGDSAMYLCAISPRDRVNSPLHFGNGTRLTVT.

This clone was seen once. This chain links TRBV5-1 with TRBJ1-2; a weak D match, TRBD1 (6 bases). Germline V gene data show CDR1 as SGHRS and CDR2 as YFSETQ. V dropped 4 bases and J dropped 0 bases, with 10 bases sitting between them. CDR3 length equals 14 residues. CDR3 sequence (DNA): TGCGCCAGCAGCCAGGACAGCCCTAACTATGGCTACACCTTC. It codes for CASSQDSPNYGYTF.